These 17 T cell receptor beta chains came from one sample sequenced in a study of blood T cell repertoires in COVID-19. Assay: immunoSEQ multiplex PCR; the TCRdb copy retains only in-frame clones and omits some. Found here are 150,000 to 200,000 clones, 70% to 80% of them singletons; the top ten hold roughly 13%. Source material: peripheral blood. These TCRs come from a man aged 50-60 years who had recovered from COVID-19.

CDR3 amino acids: CASSLTRTGDHGYTF. DNA of the CDR3: TGTGCCAGCAGCTTAACAAGGACAGGGGATCATGGCTACACCTTC. This chain joins TRBV7-2 and TRBJ1-2; 9 bases match TRBD1. Germline assignment: CDR1 SGHTA and CDR2 FQGNSA. V gave up 2 bases and J gave up 6 bases; unmatched junction bases: 7. The CDR3 consists of 15 residues.

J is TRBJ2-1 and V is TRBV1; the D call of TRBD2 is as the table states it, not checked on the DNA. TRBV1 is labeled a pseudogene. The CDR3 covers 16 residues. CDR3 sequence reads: CTSSQVAGGPDNEQFF. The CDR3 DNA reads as TGCACCAGCAGCCAAGTAGCGGGAGGGCCCGACAATGAGCAGTTCTTC.

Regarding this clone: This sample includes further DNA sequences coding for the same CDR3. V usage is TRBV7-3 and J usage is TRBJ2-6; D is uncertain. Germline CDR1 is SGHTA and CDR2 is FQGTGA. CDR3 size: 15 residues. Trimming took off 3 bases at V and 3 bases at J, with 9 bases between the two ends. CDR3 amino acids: CASSFSGVGANVLTF. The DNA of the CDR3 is TGTGCCAGCAGCTTTTCGGGTGTTGGGGCCAACGTCCTGACTTTC. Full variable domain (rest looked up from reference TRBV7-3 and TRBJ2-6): GAGVSQTPSNKVTEKGKYVELRCDPISGHTALYWYRQSLGQGPEFLIYFQGTGAADDSGLPNDRFFAVRPEGSVSTLKIQRTERGDSAVYLCASSFSGVGANVLTFGAGSRLTVL.

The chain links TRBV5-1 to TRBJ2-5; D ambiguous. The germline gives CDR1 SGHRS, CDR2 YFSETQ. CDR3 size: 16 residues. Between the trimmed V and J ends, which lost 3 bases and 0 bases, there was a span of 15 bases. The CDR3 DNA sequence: TGCGCCAGCAGCTCATCCCTACTTTCGTACCAAGAGACCCAGTACTTC. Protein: CASSSSLLSYQETQYF.

Here the CDR3 reads CSGDRGRTEAFF. As DNA, the CDR3 is TGCAGCGGGGACAGGGGGAGGACTGAAGCTTTCTTT. The chain carries TRBV29-1 and TRBJ1-1; 11 bases fit TRBD1. The germline CDR1 and CDR2 sequences are SQVTM and ANQGSEA. This CDR3 contains 12 residues. V lost 7 bases and J lost 5; bases outside the gene matches: 3.

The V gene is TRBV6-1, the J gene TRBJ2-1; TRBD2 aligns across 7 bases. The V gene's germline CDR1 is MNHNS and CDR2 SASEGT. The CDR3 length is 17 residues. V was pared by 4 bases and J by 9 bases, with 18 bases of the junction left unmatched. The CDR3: CASSATSGTLRRGEQFF. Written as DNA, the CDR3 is TGTGCCAGCAGTGCTACAAGCGGGACCCTCCGTCGGGGTGAGCAGTTCTTC.

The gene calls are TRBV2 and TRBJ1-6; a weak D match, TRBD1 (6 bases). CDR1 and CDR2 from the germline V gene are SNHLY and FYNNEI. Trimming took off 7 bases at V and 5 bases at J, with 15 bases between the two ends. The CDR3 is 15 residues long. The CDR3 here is CASIGTAGDNSPLHF. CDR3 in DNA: TGTGCCAGCATTGGGACGGCAGGGGATAATTCACCCCTCCACTTT.

CDR3 sequence: CASSPSGVPSYEQYF. CDR3 coding DNA: TGTGCCAGCAGCCCCTCGGGGGTTCCTTCCTACGAGCAGTACTTC. The rearrangement links TRBV7-9 to TRBJ2-7, with D perhaps TRBD2 (6 bases). Trimming left V 5 bases short and J 1 base short, with 15 bases between. The V gene's germline CDR1 is SEHNR and CDR2 FQNEAQ (reference sequence). The CDR3 has 15 amino acids.

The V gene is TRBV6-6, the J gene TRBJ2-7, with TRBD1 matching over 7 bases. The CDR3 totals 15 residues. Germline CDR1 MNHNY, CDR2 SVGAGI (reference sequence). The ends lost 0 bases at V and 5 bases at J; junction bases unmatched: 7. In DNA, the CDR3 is TGTGCCAGCAGTTACTCACAGGGGTCGTTTGACGAGCAGTACTTC. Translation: CASSYSQGSFDEQYF.

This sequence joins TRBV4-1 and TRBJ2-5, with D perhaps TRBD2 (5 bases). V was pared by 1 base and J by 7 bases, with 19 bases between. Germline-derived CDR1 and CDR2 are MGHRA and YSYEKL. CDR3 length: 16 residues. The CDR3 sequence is CASSQVGDKPGGTQYF. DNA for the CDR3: TGCGCCAGCAGCCAAGTGGGCGACAAGCCCGGAGGGACCCAGTACTTC.

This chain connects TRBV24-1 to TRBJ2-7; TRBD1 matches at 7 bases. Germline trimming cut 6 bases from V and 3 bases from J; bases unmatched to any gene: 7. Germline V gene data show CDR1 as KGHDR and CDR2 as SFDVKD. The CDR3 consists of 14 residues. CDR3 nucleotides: TGTGCCACCAGTCGGACAGGAAAAAACTACGAGCAGTACTTC. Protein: CATSRTGKNYEQYF.

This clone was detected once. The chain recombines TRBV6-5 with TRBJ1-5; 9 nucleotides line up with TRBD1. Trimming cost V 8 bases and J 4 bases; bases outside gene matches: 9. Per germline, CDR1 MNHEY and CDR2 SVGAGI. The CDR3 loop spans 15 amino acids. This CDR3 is CASYHRDRANQPQHF. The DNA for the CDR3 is TGTGCCAGCTACCACCGGGACAGGGCTAATCAGCCCCAGCATTTT.

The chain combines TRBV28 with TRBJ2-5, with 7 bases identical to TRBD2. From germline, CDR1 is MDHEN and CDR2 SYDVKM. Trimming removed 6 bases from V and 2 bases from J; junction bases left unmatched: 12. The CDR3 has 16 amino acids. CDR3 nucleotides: TGTGCCAGCAGCCCTAGCGGAAGTAAGGCACAAGAGACCCAGTACTTC. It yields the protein CASSPSGSKAQETQYF.

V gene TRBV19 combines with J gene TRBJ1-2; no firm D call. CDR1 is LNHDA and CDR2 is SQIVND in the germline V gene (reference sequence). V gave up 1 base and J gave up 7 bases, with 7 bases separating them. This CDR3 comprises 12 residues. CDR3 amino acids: CASSIGTVGYTF. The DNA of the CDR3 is TGTGCCAGTAGTATAGGAACAGTTGGCTACACCTTC.

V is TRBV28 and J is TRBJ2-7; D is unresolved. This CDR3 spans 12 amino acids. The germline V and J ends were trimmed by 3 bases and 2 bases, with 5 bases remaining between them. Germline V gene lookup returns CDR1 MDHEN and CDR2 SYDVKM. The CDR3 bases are TGTGCCAGCAGTTTTCGAGCCTACGAGCAGTACTTC. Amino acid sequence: CASSFRAYEQYF.

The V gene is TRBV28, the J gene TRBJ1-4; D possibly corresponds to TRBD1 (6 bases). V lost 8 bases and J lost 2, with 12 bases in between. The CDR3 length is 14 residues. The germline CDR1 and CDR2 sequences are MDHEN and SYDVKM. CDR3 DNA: TGTGCCAGCGTAACAGGGTTGACTAATGAAAAACTGTTTTTT. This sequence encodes CASVTGLTNEKLFF.

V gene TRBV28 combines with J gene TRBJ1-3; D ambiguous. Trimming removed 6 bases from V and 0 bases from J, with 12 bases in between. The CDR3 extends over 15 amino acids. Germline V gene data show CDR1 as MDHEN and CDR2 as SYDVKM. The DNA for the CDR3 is TGTGCCAGCAGCAACGGACTGAGCTCTGGAAACACCATATATTTT. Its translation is CASSNGLSSGNTIYF.